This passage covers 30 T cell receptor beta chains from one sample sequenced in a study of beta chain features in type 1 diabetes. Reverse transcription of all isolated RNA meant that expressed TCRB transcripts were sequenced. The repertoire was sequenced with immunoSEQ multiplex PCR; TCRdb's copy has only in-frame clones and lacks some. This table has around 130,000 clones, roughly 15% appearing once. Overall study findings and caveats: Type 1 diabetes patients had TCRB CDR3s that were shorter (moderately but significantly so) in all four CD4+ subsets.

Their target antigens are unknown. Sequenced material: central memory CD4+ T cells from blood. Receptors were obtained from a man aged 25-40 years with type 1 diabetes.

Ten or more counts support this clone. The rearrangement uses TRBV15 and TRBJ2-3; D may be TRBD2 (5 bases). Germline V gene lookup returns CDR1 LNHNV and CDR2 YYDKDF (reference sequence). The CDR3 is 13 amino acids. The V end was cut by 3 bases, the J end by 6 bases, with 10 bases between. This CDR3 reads CATSSPGYDTQYF. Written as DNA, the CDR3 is TGTGCCACCAGCAGTCCGGGGTACGATACGCAGTATTTT.

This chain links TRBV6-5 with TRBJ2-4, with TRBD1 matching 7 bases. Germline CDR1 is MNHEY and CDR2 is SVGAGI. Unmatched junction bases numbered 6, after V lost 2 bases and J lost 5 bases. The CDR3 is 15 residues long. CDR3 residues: CASSYPTGMENIQYF. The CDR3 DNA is TGTGCCAGCAGTTACCCGACAGGGATGGAAAACATTCAGTACTTC.

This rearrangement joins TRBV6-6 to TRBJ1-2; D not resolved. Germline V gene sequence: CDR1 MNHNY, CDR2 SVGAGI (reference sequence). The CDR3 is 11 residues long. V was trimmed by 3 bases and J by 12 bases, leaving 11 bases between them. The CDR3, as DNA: TGTGCCAGCAGTTATAAAGATTATCACACCTTC. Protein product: CASSYKDYHTF.

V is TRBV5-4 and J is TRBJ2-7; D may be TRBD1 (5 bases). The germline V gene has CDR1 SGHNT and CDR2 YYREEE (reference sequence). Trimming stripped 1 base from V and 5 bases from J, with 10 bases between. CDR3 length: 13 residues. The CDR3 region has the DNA TGTGCCAGCAGCTTGCCAGGGTTAGACGAGCAGTACTTC. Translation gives CASSLPGLDEQYF.

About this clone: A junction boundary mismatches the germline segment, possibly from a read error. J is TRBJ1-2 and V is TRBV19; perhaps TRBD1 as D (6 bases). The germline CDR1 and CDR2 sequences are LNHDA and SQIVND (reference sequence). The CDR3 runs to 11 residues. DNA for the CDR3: TGTGCCAGTAGTGTCGACAGGCTCCACTCCTTC. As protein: CASSVDRLHSF. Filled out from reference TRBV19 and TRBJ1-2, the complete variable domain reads DGGITQSPKYLFRKEGQNVTLSCEQNLNHDAMYWYRQDPGQGLRLIYYSQIVNDFQKGDIAEGYSVSREKKESFPLTVTSAQKNPTAFYLCASSVDRLHSFGSGTRLTVV.

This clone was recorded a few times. CDR3 nucleotides: TGTGCCAGCAGCCCGGCACAGGGATCAGATGGCTACACCTTC. Residues: CASSPAQGSDGYTF. The rearrangement joins TRBV7-2 to TRBJ1-2, with D perhaps TRBD1 (6 bases). Germline V gene data show CDR1 as SGHTA and CDR2 as FQGNSA. CDR3 length: 14 residues. Trimming took 5 bases from V and 6 from J, leaving 16 bases between them.

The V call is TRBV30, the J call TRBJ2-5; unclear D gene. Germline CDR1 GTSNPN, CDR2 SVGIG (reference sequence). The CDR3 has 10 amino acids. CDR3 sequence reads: CALHEETQYF. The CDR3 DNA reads TGTGCTCTTCATGAAGAGACCCAGTACTTC.

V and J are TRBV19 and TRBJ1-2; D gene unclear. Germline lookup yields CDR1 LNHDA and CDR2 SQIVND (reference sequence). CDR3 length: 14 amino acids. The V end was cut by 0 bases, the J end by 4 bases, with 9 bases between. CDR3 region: CASSIDSNGYGYTF. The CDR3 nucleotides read TGTGCCAGTAGTATAGACAGCAACGGCTATGGCTACACCTTC.

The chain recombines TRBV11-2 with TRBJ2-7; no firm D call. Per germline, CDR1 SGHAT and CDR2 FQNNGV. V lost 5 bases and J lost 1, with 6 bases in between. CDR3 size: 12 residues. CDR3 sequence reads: CASSALSYEQYF. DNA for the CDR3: TGTGCCAGCAGCGCTCTTTCCTACGAGCAGTACTTC.

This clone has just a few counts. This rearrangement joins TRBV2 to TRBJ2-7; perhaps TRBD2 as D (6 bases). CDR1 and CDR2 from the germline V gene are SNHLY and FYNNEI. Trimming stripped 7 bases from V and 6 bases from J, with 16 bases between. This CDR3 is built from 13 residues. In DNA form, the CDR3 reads TGTGCCAGCACCCAGGGACTCGCGGCCGAGCAGTACTTC. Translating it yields CASTQGLAAEQYF.

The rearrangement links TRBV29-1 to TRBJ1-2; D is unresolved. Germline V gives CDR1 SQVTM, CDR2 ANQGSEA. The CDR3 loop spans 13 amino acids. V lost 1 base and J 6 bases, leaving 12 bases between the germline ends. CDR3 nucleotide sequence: TGCAGCGTTGAAGTAAGGGCCGGCAATGGCTACACCTTC. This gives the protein CSVEVRAGNGYTF.

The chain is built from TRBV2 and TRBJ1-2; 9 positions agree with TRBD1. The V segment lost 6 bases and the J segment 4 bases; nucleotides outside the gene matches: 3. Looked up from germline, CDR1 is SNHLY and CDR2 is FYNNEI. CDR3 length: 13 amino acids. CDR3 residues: CASRQGASYGYTF. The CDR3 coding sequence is TGTGCCAGCAGACAGGGGGCTAGCTATGGCTACACCTTC.

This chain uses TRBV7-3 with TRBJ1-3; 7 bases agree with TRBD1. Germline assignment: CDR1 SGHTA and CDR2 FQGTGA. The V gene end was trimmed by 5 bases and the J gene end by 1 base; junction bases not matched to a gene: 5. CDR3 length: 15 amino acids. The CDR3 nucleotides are TGTGCCAGCAGCCAACCGACAGGGTCTGGAAACACCATATATTTT. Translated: CASSQPTGSGNTIYF. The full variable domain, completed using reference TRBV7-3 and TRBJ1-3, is GAGVSQTPSNKVTEKGKYVELRCDPISGHTALYWYRQSLGQGPEFLIYFQGTGAADDSGLPNDRFFAVRPEGSVSTLKIQRTERGDSAVYLCASSQPTGSGNTIYFGEGSWLTVV.

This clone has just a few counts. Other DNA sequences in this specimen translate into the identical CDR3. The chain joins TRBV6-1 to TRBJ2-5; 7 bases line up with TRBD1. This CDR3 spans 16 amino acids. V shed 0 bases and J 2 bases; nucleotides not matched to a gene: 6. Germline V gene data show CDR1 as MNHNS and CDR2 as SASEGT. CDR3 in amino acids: CASSEAFGRGQETQYF. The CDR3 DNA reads TGTGCCAGCAGTGAAGCGTTCGGCAGGGGGCAAGAGACCCAGTACTTC.

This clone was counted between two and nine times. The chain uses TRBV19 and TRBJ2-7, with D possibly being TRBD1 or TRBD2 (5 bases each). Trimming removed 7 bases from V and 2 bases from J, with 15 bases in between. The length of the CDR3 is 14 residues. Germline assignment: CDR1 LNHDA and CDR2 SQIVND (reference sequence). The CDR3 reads CASKTGAHPYEQYF. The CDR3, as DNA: TGTGCCAGTAAGACCGGGGCACACCCCTACGAGCAGTACTTC.

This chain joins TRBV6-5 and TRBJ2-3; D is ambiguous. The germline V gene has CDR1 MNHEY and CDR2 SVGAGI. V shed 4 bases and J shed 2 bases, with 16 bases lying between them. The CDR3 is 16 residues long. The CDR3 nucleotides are TGTGCCAGCAGTTCCGACACGCTCGGTCTCACAGATACGCAGTATTTT. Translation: CASSSDTLGLTDTQYF.

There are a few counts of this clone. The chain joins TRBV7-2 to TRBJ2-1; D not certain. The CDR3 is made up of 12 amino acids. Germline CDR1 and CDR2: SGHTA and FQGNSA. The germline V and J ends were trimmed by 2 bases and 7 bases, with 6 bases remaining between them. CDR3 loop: CASSLLWNEQFF. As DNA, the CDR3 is TGTGCCAGCAGCTTACTGTGGAATGAGCAGTTCTTC.

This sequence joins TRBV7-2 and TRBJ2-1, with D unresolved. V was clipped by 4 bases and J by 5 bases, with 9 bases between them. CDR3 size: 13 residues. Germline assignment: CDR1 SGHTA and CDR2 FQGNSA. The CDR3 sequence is CASSYTWNNEQFF. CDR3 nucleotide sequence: TGTGCCAGCAGCTACACATGGAACAATGAGCAGTTCTTC.

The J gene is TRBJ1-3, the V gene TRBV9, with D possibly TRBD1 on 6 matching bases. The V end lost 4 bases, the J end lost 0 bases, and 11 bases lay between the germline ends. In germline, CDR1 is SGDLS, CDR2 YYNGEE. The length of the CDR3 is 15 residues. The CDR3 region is CASSPRTVSGNTIYF. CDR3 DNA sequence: TGTGCCAGCAGCCCTCGGACAGTCTCTGGAAACACCATATATTTT.

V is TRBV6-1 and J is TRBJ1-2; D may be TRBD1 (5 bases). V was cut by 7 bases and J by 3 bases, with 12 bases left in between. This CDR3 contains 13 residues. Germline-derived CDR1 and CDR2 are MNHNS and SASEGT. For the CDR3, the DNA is TGTGCCAGCACCTCGCAGGGCGACTATGGCTACACCTTC. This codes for CASTSQGDYGYTF.

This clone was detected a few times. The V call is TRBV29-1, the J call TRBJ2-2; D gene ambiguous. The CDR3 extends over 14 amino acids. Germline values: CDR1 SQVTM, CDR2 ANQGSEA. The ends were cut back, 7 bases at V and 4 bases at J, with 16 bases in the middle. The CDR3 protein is CSALRQRGTGELFF. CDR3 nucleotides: TGCAGCGCCCTAAGGCAGCGTGGCACCGGGGAGCTGTTTTTT.

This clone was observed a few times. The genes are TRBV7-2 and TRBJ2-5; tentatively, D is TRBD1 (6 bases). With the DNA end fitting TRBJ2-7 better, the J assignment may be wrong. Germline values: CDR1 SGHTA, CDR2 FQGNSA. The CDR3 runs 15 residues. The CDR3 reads CASSQGFVASYEQYF. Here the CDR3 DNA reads TGTGCCAGCAGCCAGGGGTTCGTTGCCTCCTACGAGCAGTACTTC.

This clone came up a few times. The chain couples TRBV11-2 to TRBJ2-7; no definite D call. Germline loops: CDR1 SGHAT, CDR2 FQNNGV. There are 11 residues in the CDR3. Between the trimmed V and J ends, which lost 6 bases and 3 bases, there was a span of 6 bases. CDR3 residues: CASRLHYEQYF. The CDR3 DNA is TGTGCCAGCAGGCTTCACTACGAGCAGTACTTC.

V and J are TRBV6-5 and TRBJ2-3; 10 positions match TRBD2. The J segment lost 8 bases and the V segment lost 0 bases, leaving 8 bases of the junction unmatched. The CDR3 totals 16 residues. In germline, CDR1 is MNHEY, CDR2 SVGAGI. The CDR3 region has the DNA TGTGCCAGCAGTTACTCGAGGGCTAGCGGGGGTGGTACGCAGTATTTT. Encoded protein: CASSYSRASGGGTQYF.

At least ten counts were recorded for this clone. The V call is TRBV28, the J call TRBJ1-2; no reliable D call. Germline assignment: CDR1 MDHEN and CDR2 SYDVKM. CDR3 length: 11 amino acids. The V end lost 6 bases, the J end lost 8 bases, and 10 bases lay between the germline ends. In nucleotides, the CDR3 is TGTGCCAGCAGCATGAGGGAAGGCTACACCTTC. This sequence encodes CASSMREGYTF.

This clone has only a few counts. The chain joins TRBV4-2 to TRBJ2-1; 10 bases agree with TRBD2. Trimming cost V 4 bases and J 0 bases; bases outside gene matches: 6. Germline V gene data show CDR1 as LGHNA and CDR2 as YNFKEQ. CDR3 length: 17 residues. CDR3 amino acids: CASSPRLAGSSYNEQFF. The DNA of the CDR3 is TGTGCCAGCAGCCCCCGACTAGCGGGTAGCTCCTACAATGAGCAGTTCTTC.

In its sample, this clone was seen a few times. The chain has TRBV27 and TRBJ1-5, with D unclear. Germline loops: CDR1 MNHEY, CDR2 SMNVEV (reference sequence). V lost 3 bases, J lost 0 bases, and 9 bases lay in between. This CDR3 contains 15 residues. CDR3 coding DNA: TGTGCCAGCAGTTTCGTTCGCGATAGCAATCAGCCCCAGCATTTT. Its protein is CASSFVRDSNQPQHF.

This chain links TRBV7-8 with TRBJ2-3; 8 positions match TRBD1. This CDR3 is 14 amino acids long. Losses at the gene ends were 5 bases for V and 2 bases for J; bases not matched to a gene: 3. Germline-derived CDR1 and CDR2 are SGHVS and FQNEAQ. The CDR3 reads CASSGQGHTDTQYF. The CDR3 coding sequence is TGTGCCAGCAGCGGACAGGGCCACACAGATACGCAGTATTTT.

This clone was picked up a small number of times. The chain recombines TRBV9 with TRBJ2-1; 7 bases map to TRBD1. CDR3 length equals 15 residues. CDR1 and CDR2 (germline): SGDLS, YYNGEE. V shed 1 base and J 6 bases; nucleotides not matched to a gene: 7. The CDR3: CASSVLPGQTNEQFF. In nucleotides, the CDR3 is TGTGCCAGCAGCGTACTGCCGGGACAGACCAATGAGCAGTTCTTC.

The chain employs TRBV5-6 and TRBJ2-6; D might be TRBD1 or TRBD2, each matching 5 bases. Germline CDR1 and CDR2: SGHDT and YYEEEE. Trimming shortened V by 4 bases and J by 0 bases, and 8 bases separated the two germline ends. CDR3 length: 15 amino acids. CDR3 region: CASSRGASGANVLTF. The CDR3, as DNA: TGTGCCAGCAGCAGAGGGGCCTCTGGGGCCAACGTCCTGACTTTC.